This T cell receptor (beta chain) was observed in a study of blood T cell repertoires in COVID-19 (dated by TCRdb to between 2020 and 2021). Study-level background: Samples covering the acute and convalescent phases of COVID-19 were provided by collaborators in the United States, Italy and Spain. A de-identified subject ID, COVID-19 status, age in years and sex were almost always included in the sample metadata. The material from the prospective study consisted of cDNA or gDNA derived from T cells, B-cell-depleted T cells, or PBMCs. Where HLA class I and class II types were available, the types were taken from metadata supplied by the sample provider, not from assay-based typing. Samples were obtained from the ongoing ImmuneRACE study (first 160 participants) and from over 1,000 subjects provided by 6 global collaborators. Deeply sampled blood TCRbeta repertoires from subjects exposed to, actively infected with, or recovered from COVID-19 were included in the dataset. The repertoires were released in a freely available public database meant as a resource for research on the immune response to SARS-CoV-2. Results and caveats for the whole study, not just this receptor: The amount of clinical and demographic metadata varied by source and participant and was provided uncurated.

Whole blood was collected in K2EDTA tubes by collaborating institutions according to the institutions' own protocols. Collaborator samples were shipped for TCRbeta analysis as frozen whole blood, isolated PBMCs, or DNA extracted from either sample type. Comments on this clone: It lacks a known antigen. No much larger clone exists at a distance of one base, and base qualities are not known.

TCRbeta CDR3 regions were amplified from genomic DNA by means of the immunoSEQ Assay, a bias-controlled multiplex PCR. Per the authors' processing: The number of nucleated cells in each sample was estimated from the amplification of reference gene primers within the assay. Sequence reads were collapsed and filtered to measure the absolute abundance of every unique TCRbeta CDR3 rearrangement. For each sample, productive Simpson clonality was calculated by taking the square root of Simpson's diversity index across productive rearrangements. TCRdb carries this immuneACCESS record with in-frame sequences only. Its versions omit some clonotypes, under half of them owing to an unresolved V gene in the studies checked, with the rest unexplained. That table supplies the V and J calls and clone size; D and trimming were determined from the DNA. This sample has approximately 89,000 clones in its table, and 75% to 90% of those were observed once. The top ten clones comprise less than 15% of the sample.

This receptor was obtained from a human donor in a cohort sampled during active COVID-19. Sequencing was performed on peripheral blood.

The CDR3 has the sequence CASSLGRLGHGTQYF. The sequenced DNA is TGTGCCAGCAGCTTAGGGCGACTAGGGCACGGTACGCAGTATTTT. The rearrangement combines TRBV7-8 with TRBJ2-3; TRBD2 is possibly the D segment (6 matching bases). The germline V gene encodes CDR1 SGHVS and CDR2 FQNEAQ. The V end loses 1 base and the J end loses 8 bases, and a stretch of 16 bases separates them. From the cysteine through the phenylalanine, the CDR3 covers 15 amino acids. The only DNA kept is the CDR3, 45 bases in frame from the first base. When the CDR3 is completed using the reference TRBV7-8 and TRBJ2-3 genes on either side, the full variable domain is GAGVSQSPRYKVAKRGQDVALRCDPISGHVSLFWYQQALGQGPEFLTYFQNEAQLDKSGLPSDRFFAERPEGSVSTLKIQRTQQEDSAVYLCASSLGRLGHGTQYFGPGTRLTVL.